This TCR beta chain derives from a study of molecular identifiers for immune sequencing clone quantification. A remark on this clonotype: Its specificity is not known.

General study results and limits: Clones above 20 RNA copies held over 98% of effector molecules, under 1% in naive cells.

The CDR3 is 13 residues long. With 5 bases removed from V and 3 bases from J, the gap between germline ends came to 7 bases. CDR1 is SGHTA, CDR2 FQGNSA, per germline. Preparation of the bulk TCR libraries relied on previously described methods and listed TCR primers. In TCRdb, the PCR reads were re-called with MiXCR into one record per CDR3 protein. In the table there are approximately 500,000 distinct CDR3 sequences, 20% to 25% of which are singletons. Input for naive CD8 libraries was 20,000 to 1,000,000 sorted cells; the RNA fraction used was 10%, 30% or 50%. Sorting recovered naive CD8 T cells on a CD8+CD4-CCR7+CD45RA+ profile.

The receptor was derived from a human donor in good health. Some libraries in this study had Jurkat cell RNA spiked in. Sequencing was performed on naive CD8+ T cells from blood, with Jurkat cell RNA spiked in. The subset was: FACS-sorted CD8+CD4-CCR7+CD45RA+ naive T cells. The chain links TRBV7-2 to TRBJ2-2; D is undetermined. DNA for the CDR3: TGTGCCAGCAGCACGCGGTACACCGGGGAGCTGTTTTTT. Its protein product is CASSTRYTGELFF.